These 17 T cell receptor beta chains share one sample of origin, sequenced in a study of tumor-infiltrating lymphocytes in primary liver carcinoma. Out of unsorted whole blood came the blood RNA, and germline DNA was extracted as well. Using a constant-region primer together with ProtoScript II reverse transcriptase, TCR beta cDNA was made from 500 to 650 ng of total RNA. Three nested multiplex PCR rounds, a slightly modified ARM-PCR method, built the TCR beta libraries. Researchers ran the first two PCR rounds for 10 cycles each with TRBV1-TRBV30 forward primers and a C-beta reverse primer. Each CDR3 protein gets one entry after TCRdb re-called the multiplex PCR reads with MiXCR. This sample has approximately 340,000 distinct CDR3 sequences, with roughly 61% found just once. What was sequenced was peripheral blood. The receptors shown here come from a man aged 40-55 years with primary liver carcinoma and hepatitis B virus infection.

Concerning this clonotype itself: Since a much larger clone is just one base distant, this may be a read error. This chain joins TRBV4-3 and TRBJ2-2; the D gene is possibly TRBD2 (6 bases). Germline V lookup: CDR1 LGHNA, CDR2 YSLEER. This CDR3 region has 17 residues. The germline V and J ends were trimmed by 4 bases and 0 bases, with 15 bases remaining between them. CDR3 DNA: TGCGCCAGCAGCCTCAGGGCCGGCGGGACGAACACCGGGGAGCTGTTTTTT. This encodes CASSLRAGGTNTGELFF.

Worth noting for this clonotype: A much larger clone is a single base away; this may be a read error. The genes are TRBV6-1 and TRBJ2-4; D is uncertain. The V gene lost 11 bases and the J gene lost 8 bases, with 13 bases spanning the gap. This CDR3 region has 11 residues. CDR1 and CDR2 (germline): MNHNS, SASEGT. DNA of the CDR3: TGTGCCGGGTTTTCCCCAGACATTCAGTACTTC. This encodes CAGFSPDIQYF.

The V gene is TRBV6-5, the J gene TRBJ2-2; the D gene is possibly TRBD1 (5 bases). V lost 2 bases, J lost 5 bases, and 15 bases lay in between. Looked up from germline, CDR1 is MNHEY and CDR2 is SVGAGI. This CDR3 comprises 16 residues. The CDR3: CASSYGAGQYTGELFF. DNA for the CDR3: TGTGCCAGCAGTTACGGGGCCGGGCAGTATACCGGGGAGCTGTTTTTT.

With respect to this clonotype: A much more abundant neighbour one base away suggests this may be a read error. The rearrangement joins TRBV12-3 or TRBV12-4 to TRBJ2-3; TRBD2 matches 9 bases. The CDR3 contains 18 residues. Unmatched junction bases numbered 18, after V lost 6 bases and J lost 5 bases. The CDR3 coding sequence is TGTGCCAGCAGCCTGACTGGGACTGGCGGGAGGGCTATAGATACGCAGTATTTT. This encodes CASSLTGTGGRAIDTQYF.

In its sample, this clonotype is medium-sized. The chain combines TRBV11-2 with TRBJ1-6, with D unresolved. This CDR3 has 12 residues. The V end was cut by 5 bases, the J end by 8 bases, with 7 bases between. Germline V gene sequence: CDR1 SGHAT, CDR2 FQNNGV. The CDR3 region is CASSLRDSPLHF. CDR3 sequence (DNA): TGTGCCAGCAGCCTTAGGGATTCACCCCTCCACTTT.

A word on this clonotype: This may stem from a read error, because a much larger clone lies one nucleotide away. The gene calls are TRBV6-1 and TRBJ2-7; D is possibly TRBD1 (6 bases). The ends were cut back, 5 bases at V and 2 bases at J, with 19 bases in the middle. This CDR3 is built from 16 residues. CDR1 and CDR2 (germline): MNHNS, SASEGT. CDR3 DNA sequence: TGTGCCAGCAGTTCTCTAGAAGGGGCAGGGGCCTACGAGCAGTACTTC. Protein product: CASSSLEGAGAYEQYF.

A word on this clonotype: A much more abundant neighbour one base away suggests this may be a read error. The chain has TRBV5-6 and TRBJ2-4; the match to TRBD2 covers 9 bases. Germline-derived CDR1 and CDR2 are SGHDT and YYEEEE. The CDR3 spans 13 residues. CDR3 in amino acids: CASSLSELAGLRF. In nucleotides, the CDR3 is TGTGCCAGCAGCTTGTCGGAACTAGCGGGCCTTAGGTTC.

This clonotype was recorded at least ten times. The genes are TRBV11-2 and TRBJ2-1, with 11 bases matching TRBD2. The CDR3 extends over 16 amino acids. The germline gives CDR1 SGHAT, CDR2 FQNNGV. The V gene end was trimmed by 7 bases and the J gene end by 1 base; junction bases not matched to a gene: 6. The CDR3 nucleotides are TGTGCCAGCACCTATTTAGCGGGAGGGTCCTACAATGAGCAGTTCTTC. The encoded protein is CASTYLAGGSYNEQFF.

This clonotype was seen a few times. The gene calls are TRBV5-6 and TRBJ2-7; 7 positions match TRBD1. The junction had 7 bases not matched to a gene; V was cut back by 4 bases and J by 3 bases. This CDR3 spans 14 amino acids. Germline CDR1 and CDR2: SGHDT and YYEEEE. CDR3 in DNA: TGTGCCAGCAGCCTCGGGACAGAAGACTACGAGCAGTACTTC. It codes for CASSLGTEDYEQYF. Looking up the rest from reference TRBV5-6 and TRBJ2-7 gives the full variable domain: DAGVTQSPTHLIKTRGQQVTLRCSPKSGHDTVSWYQQALGQGPQFIFQYYEEEERQRGNFPDRFSGHQFPNYSSELNVNALLLGDSALYLCASSLGTEDYEQYFGPGTRLTVT.

Details on this clonotype: The conserved closing phenylalanine or tryptophan is absent in this CDR3, likely reflecting a read error. The rearrangement uses TRBV11-2 and TRBJ2-5; D may be TRBD1 or TRBD2 (5 bases each). The CDR3 extends over 16 amino acids. V lost 0 bases and J lost 8, with 19 bases in between. Looked up from germline, CDR1 is SGHAT and CDR2 is FQNNGV. The CDR3 nucleotides are TGTGCCAGCAGCTTAGAGGAGCGGAGAGGGGTAGACACCCAGTACCTC. Residues: CASSLEERRGVDTQYL.

In the case of this clonotype: At one boundary the junction diverges from the germline segment, which might be a read error. The CDR3 reads CRYEDSLHNEQFF. The DNA for the CDR3 is TGCAGATATGAGGACTCGCTTCACAATGAACAGTTCTTC. The V call is TRBV29-1, the J call TRBJ2-1, with D perhaps matching TRBD2 (5 bases). This CDR3 has 13 residues. Germline lookup yields CDR1 SQVTM and CDR2 ANQGSEA.

Turning to this clonotype: No conserved phenylalanine or tryptophan is present at the end of the CDR3, so a read error is the likely explanation. The chain is built from TRBV7-8 and TRBJ2-7; TRBD1 aligns across 12 bases. J lost 3 bases, V lost 3 bases, and 6 bases had no gene match. CDR1 SGHVS and CDR2 FQNEAQ come from the germline V gene. CDR3 length: 16 residues. CDR3 amino acids: CASSLAGTGGIYEQYL. The CDR3 DNA sequence: TGTGCCAGCAGCTTGGCCGGGACAGGGGGCATCTACGAGCAGTACCTC.

This clonotype was counted a few times. The chain is built from TRBV28 and TRBJ2-1; possible D gene TRBD2, 6 bases. Trimming took off 5 bases at V and 6 bases at J, with 14 bases between the two ends. The germline gives CDR1 MDHEN, CDR2 SYDVKM. This CDR3 is built from 14 residues. The chain's CDR3 is CASSTSFFGNEQFF. The CDR3 region has the DNA TGTGCCAGCAGTACTAGCTTCTTTGGCAATGAGCAGTTCTTC.

In regard to this clonotype: One end of the junction is discordant with germline, which a read error may explain. The V and J genes are TRBV4-2 and TRBJ1-5; 7 nucleotides agree with TRBD1. CDR3 length equals 19 residues. The germline CDR1 and CDR2 sequences are LGHNA and YNFKEQ. In DNA, the CDR3 is TGTGCCATCAGCCAAGGGGAGGGGTCGGGACAGCTTAGCAATCAGCAGCAGCATTTT. This codes for CAISQGEGSGQLSNQQQHF.

Remarks on this clonotype: One end of the junction does not line up with germline, which may come from a read error. Written as DNA, the CDR3 is TGCGCCAGCAGCTTAGTGTTCGGGGGGTACGAGCAGTACTTC. Its translation: CASSLVFGGYEQYF. The chain carries TRBV11-2 and TRBJ2-7, with TRBD2 matching 7 bases. In germline, CDR1 is SGHAT, CDR2 FQNNGV. CDR3 length: 14 amino acids.

As regards this clonotype: The junction departs from germline at one end; a sequencing error may be responsible. This chain joins TRBV4-3 and TRBJ1-1; 7 nucleotides agree with TRBD1. Germline assignment: CDR1 LGHNA and CDR2 YSLEER. The length of the CDR3 is 13 residues. The CDR3 protein is CTSSQEQGTEAFF. The CDR3 nucleotides are TGCACCAGCAGCCAAGAACAGGGGACTGAAGCTTTCTTT.

About this clonotype itself: A much bigger clone sits one base away, suggesting this may be a read error. V usage is TRBV4-2 and J usage is TRBJ1-3, with D uncertain. Deletions cut 0 bases from V and 9 bases from J, with 21 bases between. The CDR3 loop spans 17 amino acids. CDR1 and CDR2 (germline): LGHNA, YNFKEQ. The chain's CDR3 is CASSQDPDVGFGITIYF. The CDR3 nucleotides are TGTGCCAGCAGCCAAGATCCAGATGTGGGATTCGGTATCACCATATATTTT.